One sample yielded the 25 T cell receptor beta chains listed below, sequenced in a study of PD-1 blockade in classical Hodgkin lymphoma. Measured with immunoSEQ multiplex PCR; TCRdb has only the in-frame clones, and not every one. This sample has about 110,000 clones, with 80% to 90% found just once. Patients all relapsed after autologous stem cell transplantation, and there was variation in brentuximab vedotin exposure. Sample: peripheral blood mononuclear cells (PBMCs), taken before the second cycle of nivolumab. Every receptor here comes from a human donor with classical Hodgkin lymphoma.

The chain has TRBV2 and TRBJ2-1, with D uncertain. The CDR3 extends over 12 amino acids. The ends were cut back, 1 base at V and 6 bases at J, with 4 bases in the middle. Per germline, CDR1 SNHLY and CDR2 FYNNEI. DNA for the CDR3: TGTGCCAGCAGTGAAGGGGTCAATGAGCAGTTCTTC. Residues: CASSEGVNEQFF.

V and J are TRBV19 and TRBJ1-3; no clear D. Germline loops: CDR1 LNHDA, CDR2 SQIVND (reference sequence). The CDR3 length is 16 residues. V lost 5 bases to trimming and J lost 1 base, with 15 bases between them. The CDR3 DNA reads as TGTGCCAGTAGTCTTTCGTTGTCCGCATCTGGAAACACCATATATTTT. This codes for CASSLSLSASGNTIYF.

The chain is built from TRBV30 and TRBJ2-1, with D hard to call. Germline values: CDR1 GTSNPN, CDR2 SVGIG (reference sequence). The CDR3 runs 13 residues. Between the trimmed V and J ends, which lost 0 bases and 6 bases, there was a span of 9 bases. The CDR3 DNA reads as TGTGCCTGGAGTGTACGTCGTGGCAATGAGCAGTTCTTC. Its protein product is CAWSVRRGNEQFF.

Here the CDR3 DNA reads TGTGCCAGCAGCTTAATCGGTCAGATGAACACTGAAGCTTTCTTT. Amino acid sequence: CASSLIGQMNTEAFF. The chain is built from TRBV11-2 and TRBJ1-1; no firm D call. Looked up from germline, CDR1 is SGHAT and CDR2 is FQNNGV. The V gene lost 2 bases and the J gene lost 0 bases, with 10 bases spanning the gap. The CDR3 has 15 amino acids. Drawing the rest from reference TRBV11-2 and TRBJ1-1, the complete variable domain is EAGVAQSPRYKIIEKRQSVAFWCNPISGHATLYWYQQILGQGPKLLIQFQNNGVVDDSQLPKDRFSAERLKGVDSTLKIQPAKLEDSAVYLCASSLIGQMNTEAFFGQGTRLTVV.

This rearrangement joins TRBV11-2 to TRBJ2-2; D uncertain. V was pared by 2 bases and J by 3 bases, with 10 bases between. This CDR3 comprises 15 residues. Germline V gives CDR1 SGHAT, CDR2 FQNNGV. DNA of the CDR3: TGTGCCAGCAGCTTATTCACGGACGACACCGGGGAGCTGTTTTTT. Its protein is CASSLFTDDTGELFF.

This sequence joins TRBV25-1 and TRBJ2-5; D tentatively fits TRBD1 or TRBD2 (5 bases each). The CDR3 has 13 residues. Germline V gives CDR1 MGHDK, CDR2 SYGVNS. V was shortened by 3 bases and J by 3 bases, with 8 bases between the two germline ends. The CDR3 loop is CASSEGVEETQYF. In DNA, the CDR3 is TGTGCCAGCAGTGAGGGGGTGGAAGAGACCCAGTACTTC.

The CDR3 is CASSAETEAFF. The CDR3 bases are TGTGCCAGCAGCGCAGAAACTGAAGCTTTCTTT. The chain employs TRBV9 and TRBJ1-1; D not resolved. The CDR3 loop spans 11 amino acids. Germline V gives CDR1 SGDLS, CDR2 YYNGEE. The V and J ends lost 3 bases and 5 bases respectively, with 5 bases between them.

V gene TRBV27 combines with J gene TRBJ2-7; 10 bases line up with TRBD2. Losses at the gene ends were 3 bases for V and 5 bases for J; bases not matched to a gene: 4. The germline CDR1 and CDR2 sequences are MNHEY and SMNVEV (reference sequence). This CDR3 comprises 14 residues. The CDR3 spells CASSFSSGSNEQYF. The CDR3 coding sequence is TGTGCCAGCAGTTTTTCTAGCGGGAGCAACGAGCAGTACTTC.

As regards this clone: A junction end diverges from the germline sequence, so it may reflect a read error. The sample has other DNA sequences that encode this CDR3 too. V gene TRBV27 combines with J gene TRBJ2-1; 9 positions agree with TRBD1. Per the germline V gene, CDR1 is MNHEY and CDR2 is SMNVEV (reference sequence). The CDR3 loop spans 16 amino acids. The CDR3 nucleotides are TGCGCCAGCAGTCCCGACAGGGGGACAACCTACAATGAGCAGTTCTTC. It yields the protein CASSPDRGTTYNEQFF.

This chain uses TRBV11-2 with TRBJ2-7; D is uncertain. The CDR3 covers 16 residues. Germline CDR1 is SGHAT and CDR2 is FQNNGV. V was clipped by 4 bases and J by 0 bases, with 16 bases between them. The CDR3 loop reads CASSYLVAASSYEQYF. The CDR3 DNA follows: TGTGCCAGCAGCTACCTCGTGGCCGCCAGCTCCTACGAGCAGTACTTC.

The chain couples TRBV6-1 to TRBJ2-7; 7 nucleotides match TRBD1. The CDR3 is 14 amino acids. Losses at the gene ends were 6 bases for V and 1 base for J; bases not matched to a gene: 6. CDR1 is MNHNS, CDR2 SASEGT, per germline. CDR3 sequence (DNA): TGTGCCAGCAGACCGGGACAGCGGTCCTACGAGCAGTACTTC. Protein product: CASRPGQRSYEQYF.

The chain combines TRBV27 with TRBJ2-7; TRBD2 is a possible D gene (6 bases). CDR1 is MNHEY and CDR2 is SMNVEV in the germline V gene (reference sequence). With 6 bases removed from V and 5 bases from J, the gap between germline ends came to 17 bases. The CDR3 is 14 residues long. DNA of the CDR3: TGTGCCAGCAGCTACACGGAGGGTTGGGACGAGCAGTACTTC. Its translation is CASSYTEGWDEQYF.

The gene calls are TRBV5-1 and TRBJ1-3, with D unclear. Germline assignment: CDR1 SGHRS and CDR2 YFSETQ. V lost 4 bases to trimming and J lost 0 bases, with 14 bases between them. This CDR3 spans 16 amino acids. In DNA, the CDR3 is TGCGCCAGCAGCGGAGGACCCCATGGCTCTGGAAACACCATATATTTT. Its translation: CASSGGPHGSGNTIYF. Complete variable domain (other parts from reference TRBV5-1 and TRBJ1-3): KAGVTQTPRYLIKTRGQQVTLSCSPISGHRSVSWYQQTPGQGLQFLFEYFSETQRNKGNFPGRFSGRQFSNSRSEMNVSTLELGDSALYLCASSGGPHGSGNTIYFGEGSWLTVV.

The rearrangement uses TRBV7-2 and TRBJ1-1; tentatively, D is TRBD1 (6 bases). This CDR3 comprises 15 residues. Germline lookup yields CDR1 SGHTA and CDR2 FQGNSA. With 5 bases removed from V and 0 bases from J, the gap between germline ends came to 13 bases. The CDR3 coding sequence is TGTGCCAGCAGCGAAGCGGGGGGCCTGAACACTGAAGCTTTCTTT. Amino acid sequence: CASSEAGGLNTEAFF.

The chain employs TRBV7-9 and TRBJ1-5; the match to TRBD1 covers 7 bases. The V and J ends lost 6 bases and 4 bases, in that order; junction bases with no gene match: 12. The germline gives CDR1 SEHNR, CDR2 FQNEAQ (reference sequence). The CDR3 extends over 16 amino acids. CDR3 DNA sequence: TGTGCCAGCAGTCCTAGGACAGGTGACTGTAATCAGCCCCAGCATTTT. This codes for CASSPRTGDCNQPQHF.

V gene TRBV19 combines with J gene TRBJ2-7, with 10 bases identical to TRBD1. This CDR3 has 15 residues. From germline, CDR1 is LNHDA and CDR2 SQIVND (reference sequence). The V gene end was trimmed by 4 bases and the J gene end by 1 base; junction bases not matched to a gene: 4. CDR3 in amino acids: CASSTRQGASYEQYF. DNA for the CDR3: TGTGCCAGTAGTACCCGACAGGGGGCTTCCTACGAGCAGTACTTC.

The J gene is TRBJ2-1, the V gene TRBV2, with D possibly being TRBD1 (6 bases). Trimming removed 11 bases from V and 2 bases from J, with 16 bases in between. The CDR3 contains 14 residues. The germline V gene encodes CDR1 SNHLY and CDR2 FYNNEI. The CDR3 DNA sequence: TGTGCCGACAAAAGGGACACCACCTACAATGAGCAGTTCTTC. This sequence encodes CADKRDTTYNEQFF. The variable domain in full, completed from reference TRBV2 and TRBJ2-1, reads EPEVTQTPSHQVTQMGQEVILRCVPISNHLYFYWYRQILGQKVEFLVSFYNNEISEKSEIFDDQFSVERPDGSNFTLKIRSTKLEDSAMYFCADKRDTTYNEQFFGPGTRLTVL.

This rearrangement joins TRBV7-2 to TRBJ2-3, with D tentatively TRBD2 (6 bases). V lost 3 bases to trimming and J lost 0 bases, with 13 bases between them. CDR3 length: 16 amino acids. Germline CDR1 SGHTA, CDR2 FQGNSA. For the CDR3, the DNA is TGTGCCAGCAGCTTGATACTAGCCCCTAGCACAGATACGCAGTATTTT. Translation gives CASSLILAPSTDTQYF.

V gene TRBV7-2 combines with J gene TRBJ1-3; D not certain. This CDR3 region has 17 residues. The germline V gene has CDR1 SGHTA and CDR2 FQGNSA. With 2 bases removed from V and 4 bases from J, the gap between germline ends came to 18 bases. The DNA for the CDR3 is TGTGCCAGCAGCTTAATCCCAGAGGCTGGGTACGGAAACACCATATATTTT. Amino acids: CASSLIPEAGYGNTIYF. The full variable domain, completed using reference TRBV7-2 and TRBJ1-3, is GAGVSQSPSNKVTEKGKDVELRCDPISGHTALYWYRQSLGQGLEFLIYFQGNSAPDKSGLPSDRFSAERTGGSVSTLTIQRTQQEDSAVYLCASSLIPEAGYGNTIYFGEGSWLTVV.

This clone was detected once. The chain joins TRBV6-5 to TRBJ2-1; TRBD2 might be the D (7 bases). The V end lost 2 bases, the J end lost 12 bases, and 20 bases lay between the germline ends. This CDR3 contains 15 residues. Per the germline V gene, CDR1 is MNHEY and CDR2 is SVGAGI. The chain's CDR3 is CASSYTQTAGARQFF. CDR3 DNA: TGTGCCAGCAGTTACACCCAAACCGCGGGGGCAAGGCAGTTCTTC.

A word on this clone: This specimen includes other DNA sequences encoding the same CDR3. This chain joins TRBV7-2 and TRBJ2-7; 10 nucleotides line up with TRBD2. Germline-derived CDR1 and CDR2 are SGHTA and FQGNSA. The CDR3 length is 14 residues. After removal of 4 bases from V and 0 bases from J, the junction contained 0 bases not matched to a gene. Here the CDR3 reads CASSSSGSSYEQYF. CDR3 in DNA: TGTGCCAGCAGCTCTAGCGGGAGCTCCTACGAGCAGTACTTC. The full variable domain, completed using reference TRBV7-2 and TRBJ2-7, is GAGVSQSPSNKVTEKGKDVELRCDPISGHTALYWYRQSLGQGLEFLIYFQGNSAPDKSGLPSDRFSAERTGGSVSTLTIQRTQQEDSAVYLCASSSSGSSYEQYFGPGTRLTVT.

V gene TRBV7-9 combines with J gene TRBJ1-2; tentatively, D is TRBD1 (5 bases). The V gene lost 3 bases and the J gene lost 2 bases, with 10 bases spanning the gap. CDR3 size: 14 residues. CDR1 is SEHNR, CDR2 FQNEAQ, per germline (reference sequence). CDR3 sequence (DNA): TGTGCCAGCAGCTTGGGGCCCCACAACTATGGCTACACCTTC. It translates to CASSLGPHNYGYTF.

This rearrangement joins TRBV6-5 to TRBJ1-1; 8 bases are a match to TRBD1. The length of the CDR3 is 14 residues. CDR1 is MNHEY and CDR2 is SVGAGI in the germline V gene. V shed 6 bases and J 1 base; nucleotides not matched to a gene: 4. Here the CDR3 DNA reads TGTGCCAGCAGCAGGGACAGGAAGAACACTGAAGCTTTCTTT. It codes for CASSRDRKNTEAFF.

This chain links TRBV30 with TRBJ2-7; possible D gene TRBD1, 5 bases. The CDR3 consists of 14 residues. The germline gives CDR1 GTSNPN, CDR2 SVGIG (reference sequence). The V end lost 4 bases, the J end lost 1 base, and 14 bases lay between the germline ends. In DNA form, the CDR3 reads TGTGCCTGGAATGCGCAGGGTTTTTCCTACGAGCAGTACTTC. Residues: CAWNAQGFSYEQYF.

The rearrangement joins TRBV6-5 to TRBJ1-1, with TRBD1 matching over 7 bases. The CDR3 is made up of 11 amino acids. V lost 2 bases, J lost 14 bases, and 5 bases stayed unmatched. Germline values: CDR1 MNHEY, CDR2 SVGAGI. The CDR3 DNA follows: TGTGCCAGCAGTTACGGGACAGAGTTCTTCTTT. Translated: CASSYGTEFFF.